The 20 T cell receptor beta chains listed next were all sequenced from one sample in a study of beta chain features in type 1 diabetes. The whole isolated RNA underwent reverse transcription, so sequencing captured expressed TCRB transcripts. Sequenced by immunoSEQ multiplex PCR; TCRdb stores in-frame clones only, minus some. The sample holds 350,000 to 450,000 clones, around 15% seen once. Sample: naive CD4+ T cells from blood. All receptors come from a woman between 18 and 30 years old in good health.

This clone showed up just a few times. V usage is TRBV2 and J usage is TRBJ2-1, with 11 positions matching TRBD2. V lost 5 bases to trimming and J lost 2 bases; unmatched junction nucleotides: 2. Germline V gene data show CDR1 as SNHLY and CDR2 as FYNNEI. The CDR3 loop spans 15 amino acids. CDR3 DNA: TGTGCCAGCAGTAAGGGACTAGCGGCCTACAATGAGCAGTTCTTC. It encodes CASSKGLAAYNEQFF.

This clone has a handful of counts. This chain uses TRBV7-9 with TRBJ2-5, with D perhaps TRBD2 (6 bases). The germline V gene has CDR1 SEHNR and CDR2 FQNEAQ (reference sequence). The CDR3 consists of 15 residues. V dropped 2 bases and J dropped 4 bases, with 14 bases sitting between them. Written as DNA, the CDR3 is TGTGCCAGCAGCTTAAATGGCGAGGGACTAGAGACCCAGTACTTC. Its translation: CASSLNGEGLETQYF.

V is TRBV29-1 and J is TRBJ2-7, with TRBD1 matching over 9 bases. V gave up 0 bases and J gave up 4 bases; unmatched junction bases: 4. The CDR3 consists of 14 residues. Germline V gene sequence: CDR1 SQVTM, CDR2 ANQGSEA. The CDR3 sequence: CSVEEGQGWYEQYF. For the CDR3, the DNA is TGCAGCGTTGAAGAAGGACAGGGGTGGTACGAGCAGTACTTC.

This CDR3 reads CAWSVQFQPNQPQHF. The CDR3 nucleotides are TGTGCCTGGAGTGTACAGTTTCAGCCCAATCAGCCCCAGCATTTT. This chain links TRBV30 with TRBJ1-5, with D hard to call. CDR3 length equals 15 residues. Per the germline V gene, CDR1 is GTSNPN and CDR2 is SVGIG (reference sequence). Trimming pared 0 bases from V and 3 bases from J, leaving 12 bases between.

This chain's CDR3 is CASSLLAGNYEQYF. For the CDR3, the DNA is TGTGCCAGCAGCTTGCTAGCGGGAAACTACGAGCAGTACTTC. The chain uses TRBV7-9 and TRBJ2-7, with 9 bases aligning to TRBD2. Unmatched junction bases numbered 3, after V lost 3 bases and J lost 3 bases. The CDR3 spans 14 residues. Germline V gives CDR1 SEHNR, CDR2 FQNEAQ (reference sequence).

J is TRBJ2-1 and V is TRBV18; 13 bases map to TRBD2. CDR3 size: 15 residues. Losses at the gene ends were 4 bases for V and 6 bases for J; bases not matched to a gene: 3. The germline gives CDR1 KGHSH, CDR2 LQKENI. This chain's CDR3 is CASSLTSGRANEQFF. The CDR3 DNA sequence: TGTGCCAGCTCACTAACTAGCGGGAGGGCCAATGAGCAGTTCTTC.

This clone was recorded a few times. This chain's CDR3 is CASSAQLGATKTEAFF. DNA of the CDR3: TGTGCCAGCAGTGCCCAGCTGGGGGCAACGAAGACTGAAGCTTTCTTT. The V and J genes are TRBV6-1 and TRBJ1-1; possible D gene TRBD1, 6 bases. Trimming removed 4 bases from V and 5 bases from J, with 20 bases in between. The germline V gene encodes CDR1 MNHNS and CDR2 SASEGT. There are 16 residues in the CDR3.

There are a few counts of this clone. V usage is TRBV5-6 and J usage is TRBJ2-5; 8 positions agree with TRBD2. V was pared by 7 bases and J by 3 bases, with 8 bases of the junction left unmatched. From germline, CDR1 is SGHDT and CDR2 YYEEEE. This CDR3 spans 14 amino acids. This CDR3 is CASARLAPKETQYF. The DNA of the CDR3 is TGTGCCAGCGCGCGACTAGCGCCTAAAGAGACCCAGTACTTC.

The chain has TRBV2 and TRBJ2-7; 10 bases match TRBD1. The CDR3 is made up of 14 amino acids. With 6 bases clipped from V and 2 bases from J, the junction kept 4 bases outside the gene matches. From germline, CDR1 is SNHLY and CDR2 FYNNEI. The DNA for the CDR3 is TGTGCCAGCAGAGGGACAGGGGCGACCTACGAGCAGTACTTC. Amino acid sequence: CASRGTGATYEQYF.

This sequence joins TRBV18 and TRBJ1-2, with D unresolved. The CDR3 sequence is 14 residues long. Trimming took off 0 bases at V and 2 bases at J, with 7 bases between the two ends. Germline CDR1 KGHSH, CDR2 LQKENI. The CDR3 protein is CASSPPTQNYGYTF. As DNA, the CDR3 is TGTGCCAGCTCACCACCTACACAGAACTATGGCTACACCTTC.

The J gene is TRBJ2-5, the V gene TRBV5-6; D remains unclear. The germline CDR1 and CDR2 sequences are SGHDT and YYEEEE. V lost 2 bases and J 7 bases, leaving 12 bases between the germline ends. This CDR3 is built from 13 residues. In DNA, the CDR3 is TGTGCCAGCAGCTTTACTTTAGACACGACCCAGTACTTC. Its translation: CASSFTLDTTQYF. The whole variable domain, remainder taken from reference TRBV5-6 and TRBJ2-5, is DAGVTQSPTHLIKTRGQQVTLRCSPKSGHDTVSWYQQALGQGPQFIFQYYEEEERQRGNFPDRFSGHQFPNYSSELNVNALLLGDSALYLCASSFTLDTTQYFGPGTRLLVL.

There are a few counts of this clone. The rearrangement links TRBV28 to TRBJ2-3; 7 bases agree with TRBD1. Germline values: CDR1 MDHEN, CDR2 SYDVKM. There are 14 residues in the CDR3. Trimming at V came to 7 bases and at J to 5 bases, leaving 9 bases not matched to a gene. CDR3 in amino acids: CASTRQGYGDTQYF. The DNA for the CDR3 is TGTGCCAGCACTCGACAGGGATACGGAGATACGCAGTATTTT.

The chain carries TRBV30 and TRBJ1-3, with 8 bases identical to TRBD1. Germline V gene sequence: CDR1 GTSNPN, CDR2 SVGIG (reference sequence). V gave up 0 bases and J gave up 2 bases; unmatched junction bases: 12. The CDR3 is made up of 18 amino acids. The CDR3 here is CAWSVARTSRGPGNTIYF. The CDR3 DNA reads TGTGCCTGGAGTGTAGCCCGGACAAGCAGGGGGCCTGGAAACACCATATATTTT.

Concerning this clone: Within the sample, other DNA sequences also encode this same CDR3. The V and J genes are TRBV9 and TRBJ2-1; D is possibly TRBD2 (6 bases). V lost 0 bases to trimming and J lost 7 bases, with 8 bases between them. CDR3 length: 13 amino acids. Per the germline V gene, CDR1 is SGDLS and CDR2 is YYNGEE. CDR3 sequence (DNA): TGTGCCAGCAGCGTAGTTGCGGGAAATGAGCAGTTCTTC. Amino acid sequence: CASSVVAGNEQFF.

This clone was seen a few times. The chain is built from TRBV6-1 and TRBJ2-5, with 11 bases identical to TRBD2. The CDR3 contains 14 residues. The V gene end was trimmed by 5 bases and the J gene end by 4 bases; junction bases not matched to a gene: 3. The germline CDR1 and CDR2 sequences are MNHNS and SASEGT. The CDR3 DNA sequence: TGTGCCAGCAGTCCCCTAGCGGGAGGAGAGACCCAGTACTTC. Protein product: CASSPLAGGETQYF.

Worth noting for this clone: Additional DNA sequences in this sample encode the identical CDR3. The genes are TRBV29-1 and TRBJ2-3; 7 positions agree with TRBD1. CDR3 length: 14 amino acids. After removal of 6 bases from V and 3 bases from J, the junction contained 9 bases not matched to a gene. Germline CDR1 SQVTM, CDR2 ANQGSEA. The CDR3 protein is CSVGRTGSTDTQYF. For the CDR3, the DNA is TGCAGCGTAGGTCGGACAGGTTCAACAGATACGCAGTATTTT.

V usage is TRBV29-1 and J usage is TRBJ2-7; 8 positions agree with TRBD1. Germline CDR1 reads SQVTM; CDR2 reads ANQGSEA. This CDR3 region has 14 residues. V was pared by 0 bases and J by 4 bases, with 5 bases of the junction left unmatched. The CDR3 sequence is CSVEEINRGYEQYF. DNA for the CDR3: TGCAGCGTTGAAGAGATTAACAGGGGGTACGAGCAGTACTTC.

V usage is TRBV29-1 and J usage is TRBJ2-7; 7 positions match TRBD1. The CDR3 contains 12 residues. Germline CDR1 is SQVTM and CDR2 is ANQGSEA. V lost 7 bases and J lost 3; bases outside the gene matches: 6. The CDR3, as DNA: TGCAGCGCCGAGGGACAGAACTACGAGCAGTACTTC. Residues: CSAEGQNYEQYF.

The V gene is TRBV19, the J gene TRBJ2-1; the D gene is possibly TRBD2 (5 bases). V dropped 4 bases and J dropped 0 bases, with 7 bases sitting between them. CDR1 is LNHDA, CDR2 SQIVND, per germline (reference sequence). The CDR3 sequence is 14 residues long. CDR3 protein: CASSTGSSYNEQFF. Written as DNA, the CDR3 is TGTGCCAGTAGTACGGGGAGCTCCTACAATGAGCAGTTCTTC. Full variable domain (rest looked up from reference TRBV19 and TRBJ2-1): DGGITQSPKYLFRKEGQNVTLSCEQNLNHDAMYWYRQDPGQGLRLIYYSQIVNDFQKGDIAEGYSVSREKKESFPLTVTSAQKNPTAFYLCASSTGSSYNEQFFGPGTRLTVL.

This chain links TRBV29-1 with TRBJ2-3; tentatively, D is TRBD1 (7 bases). This CDR3 has 14 amino acids. V shed 7 bases and J shed 2 bases, with 16 bases lying between them. Germline V gene data show CDR1 as SQVTM and CDR2 as ANQGSEA. Here the CDR3 DNA reads TGCAGCGGCGGGGACAGTCCTTTCACAGATACGCAGTATTTT. It yields the protein CSGGDSPFTDTQYF.